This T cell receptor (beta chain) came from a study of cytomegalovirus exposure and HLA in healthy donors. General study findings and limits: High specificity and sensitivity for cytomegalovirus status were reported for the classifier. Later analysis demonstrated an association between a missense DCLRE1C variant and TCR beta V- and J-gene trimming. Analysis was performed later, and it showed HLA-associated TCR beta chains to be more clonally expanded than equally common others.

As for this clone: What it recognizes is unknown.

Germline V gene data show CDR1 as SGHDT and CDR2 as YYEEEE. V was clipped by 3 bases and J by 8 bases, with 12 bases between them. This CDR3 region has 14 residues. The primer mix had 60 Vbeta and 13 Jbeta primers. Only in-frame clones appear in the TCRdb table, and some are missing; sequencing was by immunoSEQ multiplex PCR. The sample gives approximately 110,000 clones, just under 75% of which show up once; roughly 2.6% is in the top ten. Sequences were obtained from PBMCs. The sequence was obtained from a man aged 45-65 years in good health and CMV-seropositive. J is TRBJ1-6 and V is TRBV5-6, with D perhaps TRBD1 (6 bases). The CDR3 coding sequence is TGTGCCAGCAGCTCAACGTACAGGGATTCACCCCTCCACTTT. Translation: CASSSTYRDSPLHF.